The sequence of this T cell receptor beta chain was determined in a study of CD8 T cells in Susac syndrome. Study as a whole: Patients with Susac syndrome, at blood draw, were therapy-naive, on corticosteroids, or on intravenous immunoglobulin alone.

An input of about 0.5 to 1 ug of RNA was subjected to reverse transcription using random hexamers. MiXCR was run by TCRdb on the immunoSEQ multiplex PCR reads, yielding one entry per CDR3 protein. The sample holds 150,000 or so distinct CDR3 sequences; just under 95% are singletons and the top ten take 0.13% to 0.15%. Germline lookup yields CDR1 SEHNR and CDR2 FQNEAQ (reference sequence). Trimming left V 4 bases short and J 7 bases short, with 7 bases between. The CDR3 is 12 residues long. Findings of the study overall: CD4+ T cell repertoires in Susac syndrome lacked clonal expansion.

As judged by recently defined diagnostic criteria, patients with Susac syndrome had definite or probable disease. In its sample, this clonotype was seen once. Its antigen is undetermined. The sample comprised CD4+ T cells from PBMCs. The receptor's source is a human donor with Susac syndrome. This rearrangement joins TRBV7-9 to TRBJ2-2; D is uncertain. The CDR3, as DNA: TGTGCCAGCAGCTATACCCACGGGGAGCTGTTTTTT. It is translated as CASSYTHGELFF.